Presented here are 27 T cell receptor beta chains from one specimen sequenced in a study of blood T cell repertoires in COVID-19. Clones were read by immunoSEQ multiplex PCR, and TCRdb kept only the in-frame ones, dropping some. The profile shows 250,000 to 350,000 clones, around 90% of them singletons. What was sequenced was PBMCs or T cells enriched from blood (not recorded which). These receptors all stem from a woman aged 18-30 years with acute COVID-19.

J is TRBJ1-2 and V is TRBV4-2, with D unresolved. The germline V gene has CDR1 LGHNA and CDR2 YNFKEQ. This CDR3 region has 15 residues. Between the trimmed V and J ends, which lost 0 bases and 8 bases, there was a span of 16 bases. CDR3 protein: CASSQDNWRLVGYTF. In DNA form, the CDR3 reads TGTGCCAGCAGCCAAGATAACTGGAGGTTGGTGGGCTACACCTTC.

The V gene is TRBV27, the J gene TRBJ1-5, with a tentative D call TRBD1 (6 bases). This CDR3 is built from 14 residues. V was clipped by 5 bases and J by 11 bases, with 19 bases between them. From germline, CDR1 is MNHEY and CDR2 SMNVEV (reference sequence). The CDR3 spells CASSTHDRTAAQHF. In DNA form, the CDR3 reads TGTGCCAGCAGTACCCATGACAGGACCGCGGCCCAGCATTTT.

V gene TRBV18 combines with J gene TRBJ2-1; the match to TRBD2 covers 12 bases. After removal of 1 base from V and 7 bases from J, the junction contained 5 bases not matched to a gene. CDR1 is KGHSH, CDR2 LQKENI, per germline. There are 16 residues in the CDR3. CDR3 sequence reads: CASSPQGLAGGNEQFF. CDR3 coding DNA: TGTGCCAGCTCACCACAGGGACTAGCGGGTGGAAATGAGCAGTTCTTC. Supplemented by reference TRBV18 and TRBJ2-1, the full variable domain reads NAGVMQNPRHLVRRRGQEARLRCSPMKGHSHVYWYRQLPEEGLKFMVYLQKENIIDESGMPKERFSAEFPKEGPSILRIQQVVRGDSAAYFCASSPQGLAGGNEQFFGPGTRLTVL.

The CDR3 sequence is CASSLGDSRLRGYGYTF. The CDR3 DNA sequence: TGTGCCAGCAGCTTAGGGGACTCTCGACTGAGAGGGTATGGCTACACCTTC. The J gene is TRBJ1-2, the V gene TRBV7-9, with a weak D call TRBD1 (5 bases). Germline-derived CDR1 and CDR2 are SEHNR and FQNEAQ (reference sequence). The CDR3 contains 17 residues. Trimming stripped 1 base from V and 5 bases from J, with 20 bases between.

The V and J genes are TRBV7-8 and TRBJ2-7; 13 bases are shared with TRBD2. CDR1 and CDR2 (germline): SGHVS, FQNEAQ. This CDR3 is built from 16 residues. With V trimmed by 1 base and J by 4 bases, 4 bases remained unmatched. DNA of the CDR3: TGTGCCAGCAGCTTAGGGACTAGCGGGAGTATATACGAGCAGTACTTC. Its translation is CASSLGTSGSIYEQYF.

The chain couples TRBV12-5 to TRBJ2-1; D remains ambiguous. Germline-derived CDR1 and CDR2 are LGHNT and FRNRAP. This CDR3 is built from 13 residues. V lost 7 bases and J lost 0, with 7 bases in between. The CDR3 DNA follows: TGTGCTAGTGTCCTTAGCTCCTACAATGAGCAGTTCTTC. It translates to CASVLSSYNEQFF.

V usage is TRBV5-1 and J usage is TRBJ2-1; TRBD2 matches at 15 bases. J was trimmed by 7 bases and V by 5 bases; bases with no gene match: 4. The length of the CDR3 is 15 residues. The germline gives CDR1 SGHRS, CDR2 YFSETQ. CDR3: CASREGTSGRNEQFF. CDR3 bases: TGCGCCAGCAGAGAAGGGACTAGCGGGAGGAATGAGCAGTTCTTC.

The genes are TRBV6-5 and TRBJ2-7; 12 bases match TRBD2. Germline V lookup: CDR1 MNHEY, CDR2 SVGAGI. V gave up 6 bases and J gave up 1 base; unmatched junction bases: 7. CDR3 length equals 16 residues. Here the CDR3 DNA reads TGTGCCAGCAGCTACCACGGGACTAGCGGGTCCTACGAGCAGTACTTC. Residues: CASSYHGTSGSYEQYF.

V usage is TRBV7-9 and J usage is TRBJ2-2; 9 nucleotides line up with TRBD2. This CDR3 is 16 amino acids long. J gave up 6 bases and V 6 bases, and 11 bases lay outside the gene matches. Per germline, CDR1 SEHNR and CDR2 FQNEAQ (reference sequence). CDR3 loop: CASRPFGAGGSGELFF. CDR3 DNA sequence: TGTGCCAGCAGGCCGTTTGGAGCGGGAGGCTCCGGGGAGCTGTTTTTT.

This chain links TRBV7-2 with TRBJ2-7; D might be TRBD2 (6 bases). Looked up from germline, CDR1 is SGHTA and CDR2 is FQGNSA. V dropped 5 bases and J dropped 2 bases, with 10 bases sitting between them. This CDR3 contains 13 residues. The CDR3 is CASSGREPYEQYF. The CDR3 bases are TGTGCCAGCAGCGGTCGGGAGCCCTACGAGCAGTACTTC. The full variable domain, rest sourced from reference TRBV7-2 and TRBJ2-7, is GAGVSQSPSNKVTEKGKDVELRCDPISGHTALYWYRQSLGQGLEFLIYFQGNSAPDKSGLPSDRFSAERTGGSVSTLTIQRTQQEDSAVYLCASSGREPYEQYFGPGTRLTVT.

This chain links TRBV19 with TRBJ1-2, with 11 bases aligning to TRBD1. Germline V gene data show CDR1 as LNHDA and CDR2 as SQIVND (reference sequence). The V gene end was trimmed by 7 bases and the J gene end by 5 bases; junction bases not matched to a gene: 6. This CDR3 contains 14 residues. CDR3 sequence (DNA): TGTGCCAGTACTGGACAGGGGGCGCTTTATGGCTACACCTTC. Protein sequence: CASTGQGALYGYTF.

The CDR3 region has the DNA TGTGCCAGCAGCTTGGGGGCGGGAGGAAGTTACAATGAGCAGTTCTTC. Translated: CASSLGAGGSYNEQFF. The rearrangement joins TRBV5-6 to TRBJ2-1; 8 nucleotides agree with TRBD2. CDR3 length: 16 amino acids. Per germline, CDR1 SGHDT and CDR2 YYEEEE. V trimming: 0 bases; J trimming: 4 bases; junction bases outside the gene matches: 6.

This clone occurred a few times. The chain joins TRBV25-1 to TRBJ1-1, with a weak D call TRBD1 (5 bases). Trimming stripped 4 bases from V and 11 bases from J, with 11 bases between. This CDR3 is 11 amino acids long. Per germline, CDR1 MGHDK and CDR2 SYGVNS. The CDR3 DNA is TGTGCCAGCAGTGGGGGGAGGTGGGCTTTCTTT. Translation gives CASSGGRWAFF.

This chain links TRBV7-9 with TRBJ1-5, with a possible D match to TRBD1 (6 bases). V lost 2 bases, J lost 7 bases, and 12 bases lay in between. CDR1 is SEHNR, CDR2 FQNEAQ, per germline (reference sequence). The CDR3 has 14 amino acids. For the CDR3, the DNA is TGTGCCAGCAGCTTACCAGGGGCTAGGCAGCCCCAGCATTTT. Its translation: CASSLPGARQPQHF.

The CDR3 region has the DNA TGTGCCAGTGCCGGGACAGGGGCCTATAATCAGCCCCAGCATTTT. Translating it yields CASAGTGAYNQPQHF. The chain couples TRBV9 to TRBJ1-5, with 10 bases fitting TRBD1. V dropped 8 bases and J dropped 4; count of bases not matched to a gene: 9. The CDR3 is made up of 15 amino acids. CDR1 and CDR2 (germline): SGDLS, YYNGEE.

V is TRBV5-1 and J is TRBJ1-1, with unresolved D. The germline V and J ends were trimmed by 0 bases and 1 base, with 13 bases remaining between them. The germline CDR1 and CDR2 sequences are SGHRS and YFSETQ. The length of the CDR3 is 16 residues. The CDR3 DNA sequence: TGCGCCAGCAGCTTGGCCGGATCGGGAAGGAACACTGAAGCTTTCTTT. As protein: CASSLAGSGRNTEAFF. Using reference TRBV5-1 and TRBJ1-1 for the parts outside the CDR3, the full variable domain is KAGVTQTPRYLIKTRGQQVTLSCSPISGHRSVSWYQQTPGQGLQFLFEYFSETQRNKGNFPGRFSGRQFSNSRSEMNVSTLELGDSALYLCASSLAGSGRNTEAFFGQGTRLTVV.

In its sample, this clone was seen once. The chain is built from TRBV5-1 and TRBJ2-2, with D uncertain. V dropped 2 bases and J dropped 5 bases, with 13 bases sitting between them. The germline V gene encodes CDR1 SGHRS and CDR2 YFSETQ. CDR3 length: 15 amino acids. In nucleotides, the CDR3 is TGCGCCAGCAGCTTAGGCGCGACATGGACCGGGGAGCTGTTTTTT. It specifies CASSLGATWTGELFF. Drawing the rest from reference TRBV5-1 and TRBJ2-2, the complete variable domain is KAGVTQTPRYLIKTRGQQVTLSCSPISGHRSVSWYQQTPGQGLQFLFEYFSETQRNKGNFPGRFSGRQFSNSRSEMNVSTLELGDSALYLCASSLGATWTGELFFGEGSRLTVL.

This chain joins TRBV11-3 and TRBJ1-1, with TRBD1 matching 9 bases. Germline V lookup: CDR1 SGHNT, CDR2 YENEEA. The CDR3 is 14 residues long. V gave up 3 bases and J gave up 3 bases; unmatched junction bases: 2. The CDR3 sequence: CASSFWDRDTEAFF. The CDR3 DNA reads TGTGCCAGCAGCTTTTGGGACAGGGACACTGAAGCTTTCTTT. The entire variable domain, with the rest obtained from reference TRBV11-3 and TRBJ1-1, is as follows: EAGVVQSPRYKIIEKKQPVAFWCNPISGHNTLYWYLQNLGQGPELLIRYENEEAVDDSQLPKDRFSAERLKGVDSTLKIQPAELGDSAVYLCASSFWDRDTEAFFGQGTRLTVV.

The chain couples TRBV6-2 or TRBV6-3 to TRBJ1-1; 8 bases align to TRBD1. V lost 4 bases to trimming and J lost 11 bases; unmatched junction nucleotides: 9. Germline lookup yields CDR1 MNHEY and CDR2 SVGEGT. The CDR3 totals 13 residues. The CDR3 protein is CASSSDRVPRAFF. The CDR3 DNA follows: TGTGCCAGCAGTTCGGACAGGGTGCCAAGGGCTTTCTTT.

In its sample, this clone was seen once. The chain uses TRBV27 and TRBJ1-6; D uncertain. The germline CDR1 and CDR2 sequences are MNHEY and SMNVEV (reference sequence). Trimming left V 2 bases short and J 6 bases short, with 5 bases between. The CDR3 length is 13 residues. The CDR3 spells CASSLGRNSPLHF. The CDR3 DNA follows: TGTGCCAGCAGTTTAGGGCGTAATTCACCCCTCCACTTT.

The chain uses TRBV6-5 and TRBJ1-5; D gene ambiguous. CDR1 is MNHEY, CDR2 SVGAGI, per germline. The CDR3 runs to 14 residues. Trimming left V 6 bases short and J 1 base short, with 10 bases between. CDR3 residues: CASSDGLSNQPQHF. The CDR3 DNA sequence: TGTGCCAGCAGCGACGGACTGAGCAATCAGCCCCAGCATTTT.

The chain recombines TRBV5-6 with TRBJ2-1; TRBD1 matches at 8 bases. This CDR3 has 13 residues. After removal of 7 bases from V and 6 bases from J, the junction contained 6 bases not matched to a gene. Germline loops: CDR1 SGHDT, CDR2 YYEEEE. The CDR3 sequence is CASAITGGNEQFF. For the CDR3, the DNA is TGTGCCAGCGCAATTACAGGGGGCAATGAGCAGTTCTTC.

CDR3 residues: CASSYGVLRETQYF. Written as DNA, the CDR3 is TGTGCCAGCAGTTACGGTGTACTACGAGAGACCCAGTACTTC. The chain employs TRBV6-5 and TRBJ2-5; D call uncertain. CDR1 is MNHEY and CDR2 is SVGAGI in the germline V gene. The CDR3 runs 14 residues. Trimming cost V 2 bases and J 4 bases, with 11 bases left between them.

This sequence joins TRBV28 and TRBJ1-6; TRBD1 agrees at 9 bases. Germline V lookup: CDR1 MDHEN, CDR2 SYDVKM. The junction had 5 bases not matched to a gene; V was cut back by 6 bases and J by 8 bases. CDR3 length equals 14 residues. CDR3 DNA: TGTGCCAGCAGCCTCTGGGACAGGGATTCACCCCTCCACTTT. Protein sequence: CASSLWDRDSPLHF.

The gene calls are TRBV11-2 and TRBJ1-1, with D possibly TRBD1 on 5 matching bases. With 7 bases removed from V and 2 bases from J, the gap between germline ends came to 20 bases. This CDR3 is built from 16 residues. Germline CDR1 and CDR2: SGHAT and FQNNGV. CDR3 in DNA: TGTGCCAGCATTCGTGATTCCTGGCAGGGAAACACTGAAGCTTTCTTT. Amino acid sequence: CASIRDSWQGNTEAFF.

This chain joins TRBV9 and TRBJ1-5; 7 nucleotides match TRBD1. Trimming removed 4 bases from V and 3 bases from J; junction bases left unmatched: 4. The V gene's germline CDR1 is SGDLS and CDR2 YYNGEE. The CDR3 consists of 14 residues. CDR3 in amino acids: CASSPGGSNQPQHF. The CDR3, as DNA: TGTGCCAGCAGCCCAGGGGGTTCCAATCAGCCCCAGCATTTT.

This CDR3 is CASSMSGRGYEQYF. The CDR3 DNA is TGTGCCAGTAGTATGAGCGGGAGGGGTTACGAGCAGTACTTC. The V call is TRBV19, the J call TRBJ2-7, with 10 bases that match TRBD2. V shed 3 bases, J shed 4 bases, and the junction held 3 bases outside the gene matches. The CDR3 totals 14 residues. Germline V CDR1 and CDR2: LNHDA, SQIVND (reference sequence).